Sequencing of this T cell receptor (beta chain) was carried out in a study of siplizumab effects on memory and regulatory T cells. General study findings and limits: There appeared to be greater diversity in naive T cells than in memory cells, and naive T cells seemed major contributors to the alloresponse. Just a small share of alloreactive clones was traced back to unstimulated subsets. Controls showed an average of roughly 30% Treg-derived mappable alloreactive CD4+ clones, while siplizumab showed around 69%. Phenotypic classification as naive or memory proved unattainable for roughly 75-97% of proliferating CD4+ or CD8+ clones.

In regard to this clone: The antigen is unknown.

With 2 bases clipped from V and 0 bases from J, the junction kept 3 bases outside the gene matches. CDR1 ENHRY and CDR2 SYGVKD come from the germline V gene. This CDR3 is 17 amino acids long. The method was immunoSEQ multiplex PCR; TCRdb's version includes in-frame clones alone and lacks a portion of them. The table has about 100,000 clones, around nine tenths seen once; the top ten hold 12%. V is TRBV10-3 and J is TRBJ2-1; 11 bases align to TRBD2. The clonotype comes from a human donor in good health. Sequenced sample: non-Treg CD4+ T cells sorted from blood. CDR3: CAISEPSGRSSYNEQFF. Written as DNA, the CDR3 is TGTGCCATCAGTGAGCCTAGCGGGAGGAGCTCCTACAATGAGCAGTTCTTC.